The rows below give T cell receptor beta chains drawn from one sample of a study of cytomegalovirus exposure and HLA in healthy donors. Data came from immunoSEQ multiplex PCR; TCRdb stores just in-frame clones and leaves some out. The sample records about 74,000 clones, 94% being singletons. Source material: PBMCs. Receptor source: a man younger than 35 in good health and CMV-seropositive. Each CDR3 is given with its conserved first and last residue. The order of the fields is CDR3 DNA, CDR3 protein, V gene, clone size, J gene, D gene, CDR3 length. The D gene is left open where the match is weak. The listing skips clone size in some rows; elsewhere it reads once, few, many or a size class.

cdr3_nt: TGTGCCTGGACCCGGGGTGGGCTGGGTGCAGATACGCAGTATTTT; cdr3_aa: CAWTRGGLGADTQYF; v_call: TRBV30; clone_size: .; j_call: TRBJ2-3; d_call: .; cdr3_length: 15
cdr3_nt: TGTGCCAGCAGTTCTCGCGCCTTAAACACCGGGGAGCTGTTTTTT; cdr3_aa: CASSSRALNTGELFF; v_call: TRBV27; clone_size: .; j_call: TRBJ2-2; d_call: .; cdr3_length: 15
cdr3_nt: TGTGCCAGCAGTTCCACCCGACCGGGACAGGGCGAAGAGACCCAGTACTTC; cdr3_aa: CASSSTRPGQGEETQYF; v_call: TRBV27; clone_size: .; j_call: TRBJ2-5; d_call: TRBD1; cdr3_length: 17
cdr3_nt: TGTGCCAGCAGTTTATTCGGGACAGGGGTTTTTCAGCCCCAGCATTTT; cdr3_aa: CASSLFGTGVFQPQHF; v_call: TRBV27; clone_size: .; j_call: TRBJ1-5; d_call: TRBD1; cdr3_length: 16
cdr3_nt: TGTGCCAGCAGTGAGCGGGGGGGCACAGATACGCAGTATTTT; cdr3_aa: CASSERGGTDTQYF; v_call: TRBV2; clone_size: .; j_call: TRBJ2-3; d_call: TRBD2; cdr3_length: 14
cdr3_nt: TGCGGGCGGGGTACTTACAATGAGCAGTTCTTC; cdr3_aa: CGRGTYNEQFF; v_call: TRBV6-5; clone_size: .; j_call: TRBJ2-1; d_call: .; cdr3_length: 11
cdr3_nt: TGCAGCGTTGATCCCCTCAATGAGCAGTTCTTC; cdr3_aa: CSVDPLNEQFF; v_call: TRBV29-1; clone_size: .; j_call: TRBJ2-1; d_call: .; cdr3_length: 11
cdr3_nt: TGTGCCTGGGTAGGGCGGTGGGGGGGAGCTTTCTTT; cdr3_aa: CAWVGRWGGAFF; v_call: TRBV30; clone_size: .; j_call: TRBJ1-1; d_call: .; cdr3_length: 12
cdr3_nt: TGTGCCAGCAGTGAAGCGCTAGCGGGAGCCAAAAACATTCAGTACTTC; cdr3_aa: CASSEALAGAKNIQYF; v_call: TRBV6-1; clone_size: few; j_call: TRBJ2-4; d_call: TRBD2; cdr3_length: 16
cdr3_nt: TGTGCCATCGGAGGAGCTAGCACAGATACGCAGTATTTT; cdr3_aa: CAIGGASTDTQYF; v_call: TRBV10-3; clone_size: .; j_call: TRBJ2-3; d_call: .; cdr3_length: 13
cdr3_nt: TGTGCCAGCAGACCTCAGGGGGCAGGGTATGGCTACACCTTC; cdr3_aa: CASRPQGAGYGYTF; v_call: TRBV27; clone_size: .; j_call: TRBJ1-2; d_call: TRBD1; cdr3_length: 14
cdr3_nt: TGTGCCAGCAGCTTATTCCCGGGGTCGCAAGGGACCCAGTACTTC; cdr3_aa: CASSLFPGSQGTQYF; v_call: TRBV7-3; clone_size: .; j_call: TRBJ2-5; d_call: .; cdr3_length: 15
cdr3_nt: TGTGCCAGCAGCCAAGGGGGCGCGGGCACTGAAGCTTTCTTT; cdr3_aa: CASSQGGAGTEAFF; v_call: TRBV28; clone_size: .; j_call: TRBJ1-1; d_call: TRBD1; cdr3_length: 14
cdr3_nt: TGTGCCAGCAGCTCCGGGACTAGCGGGAGGGGATTCCATGAGCAGTTCTTC; cdr3_aa: CASSSGTSGRGFHEQFF; v_call: TRBV7-9; clone_size: .; j_call: TRBJ2-1; d_call: TRBD2; cdr3_length: 17